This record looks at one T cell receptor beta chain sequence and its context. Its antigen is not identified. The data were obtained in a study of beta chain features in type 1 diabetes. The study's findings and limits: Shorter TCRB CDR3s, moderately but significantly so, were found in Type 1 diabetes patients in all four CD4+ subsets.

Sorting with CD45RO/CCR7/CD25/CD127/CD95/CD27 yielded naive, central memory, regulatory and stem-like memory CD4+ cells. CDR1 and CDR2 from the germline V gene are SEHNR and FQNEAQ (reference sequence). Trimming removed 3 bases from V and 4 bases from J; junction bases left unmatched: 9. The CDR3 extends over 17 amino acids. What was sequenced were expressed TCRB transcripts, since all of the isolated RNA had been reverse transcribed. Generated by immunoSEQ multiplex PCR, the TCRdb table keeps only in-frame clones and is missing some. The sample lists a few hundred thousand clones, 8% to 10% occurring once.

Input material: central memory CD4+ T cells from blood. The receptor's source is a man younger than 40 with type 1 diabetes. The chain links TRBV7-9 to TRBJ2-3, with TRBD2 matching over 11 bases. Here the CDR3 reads CASSLALGLADPDTQYF. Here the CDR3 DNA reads TGTGCCAGCAGCTTGGCCCTGGGACTAGCGGACCCAGATACGCAGTATTTT. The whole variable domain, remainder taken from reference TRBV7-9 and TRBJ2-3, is DTGVSQNPRHKITKRGQNVTFRCDPISEHNRLYWYRQTLGQGPEFLTYFQNEAQLEKSRLLSDRFSAERPKGSFSTLEIQRTEQGDSAMYLCASSLALGLADPDTQYFGPGTRLTVL.